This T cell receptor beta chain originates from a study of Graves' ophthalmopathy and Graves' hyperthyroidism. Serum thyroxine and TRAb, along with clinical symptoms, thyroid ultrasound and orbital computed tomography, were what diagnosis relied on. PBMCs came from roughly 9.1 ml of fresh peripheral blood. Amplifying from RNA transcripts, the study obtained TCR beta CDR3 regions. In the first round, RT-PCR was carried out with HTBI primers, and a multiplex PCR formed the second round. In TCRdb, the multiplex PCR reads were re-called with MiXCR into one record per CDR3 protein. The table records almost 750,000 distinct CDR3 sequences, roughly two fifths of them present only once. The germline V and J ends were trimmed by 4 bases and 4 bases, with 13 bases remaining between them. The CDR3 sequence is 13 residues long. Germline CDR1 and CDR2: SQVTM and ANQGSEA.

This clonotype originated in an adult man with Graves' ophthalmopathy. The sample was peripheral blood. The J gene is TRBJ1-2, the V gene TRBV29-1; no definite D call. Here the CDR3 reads CSVGPRGGYGYTF. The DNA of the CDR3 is TGCAGCGTTGGGCCACGGGGAGGCTATGGCTACACCTTC.